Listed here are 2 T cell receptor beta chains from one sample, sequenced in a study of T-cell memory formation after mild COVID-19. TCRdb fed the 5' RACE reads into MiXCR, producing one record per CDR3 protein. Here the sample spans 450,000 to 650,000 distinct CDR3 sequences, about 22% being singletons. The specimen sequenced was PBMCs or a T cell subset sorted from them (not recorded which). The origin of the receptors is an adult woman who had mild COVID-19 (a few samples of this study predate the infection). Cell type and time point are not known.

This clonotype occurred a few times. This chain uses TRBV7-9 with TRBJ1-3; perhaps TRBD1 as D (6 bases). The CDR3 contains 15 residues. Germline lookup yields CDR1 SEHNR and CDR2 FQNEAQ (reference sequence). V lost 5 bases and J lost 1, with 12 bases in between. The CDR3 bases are TGTGCCAGCAGCGCGAACAGGGCATCTGGAAACACCATATATTTT. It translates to CASSANRASGNTIYF.

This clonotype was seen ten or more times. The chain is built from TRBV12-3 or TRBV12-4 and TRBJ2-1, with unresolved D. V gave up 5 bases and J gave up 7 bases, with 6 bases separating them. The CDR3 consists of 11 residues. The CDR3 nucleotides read TGTGCCAGCAGTCCGAAAAATGAGCAGTTCTTC. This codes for CASSPKNEQFF.